The T cell receptor beta chain described here comes from a study of T cell repertoires in cytomegalovirus infection. Study-level background: The public TCR beta signatures pointed to both CMV infection and matching HLA type.

TCRdb re-derived calls from the reads in MiXCR, one entry per CDR3 protein. The sample lists about 180,000 distinct CDR3 sequences, about a sixth occurring once. The germline V gene encodes CDR1 SNHLY and CDR2 FYNNEI. V lost 9 bases to trimming and J lost 2 bases, with 13 bases between them. The CDR3 is 14 amino acids. The sequenced sample consisted of CD8+ T cells from PBMCs. V and J are TRBV2 and TRBJ2-2, with D possibly being TRBD1 or TRBD2 (6 bases each). The TCR sequence derives from a human donor in good health (CMV status not recorded). Some clones in this sample may be carry-over from other donors' samples. The CDR3 sequence: CASKQGGNTGELFF. DNA of the CDR3: TGTGCCAGTAAACAGGGAGGTAACACCGGGGAGCTGTTTTTT.